This is a list of T cell receptor beta chains from one sample in a study of CD8+ T cells in alopecia areata. The data were produced by immunoSEQ multiplex PCR, yet TCRdb's version contains in-frame clones alone and is incomplete. Of over 150,000 clones in the sample, 55% to 75% are singletons; the top ten hold 13% to 15%. The sample was CD4+ T cells sorted from blood, taken at week 24, from a patient treated with tofacitinib. The receptors were sampled from a human donor with alopecia areata. The CDR3 runs from the conserved cysteine through the conserved F or W. A D gene is named only where the DNA matches it firmly. Size is stated for part of the rows, as once, few or many counts, or as a class when the clone is expanded.

V	size	D	J	DNA	CDR3
TRBV19	few	-	TRBJ1-5	TGTGCCACCGCCGACAGAGACCTTTTTAGCAATCAGCCCCAGCATTTT	CATADRDLFSNQPQHF
TRBV25-1	-	-	TRBJ1-1	TGTGCCAGCAGTGACCCAAGACGGGGTGACACTGAAGCTTTCTTT	CASSDPRRGDTEAFF
TRBV30	-	-	TRBJ1-4	TGTGCCTGGAGTGGTGGGAACCAAGAAAAACTGTTTTTT	CAWSGGNQEKLFF
TRBV18	-	-	TRBJ2-2	TGTGCCAGCTCACCGGGACGGGAGAACACCGGGGAGCTGTTTTTT	CASSPGRENTGELFF
TRBV6-1	-	TRBD1	TRBJ2-1	TGTGCCAGCAGTGCCGGGACAGGAAACAATGAGCAGTTCTTC	CASSAGTGNNEQFF
TRBV30	-	-	TRBJ1-3	TGTGCCTGGCAGGGGTCTGGAAACACCATATATTTT	CAWQGSGNTIYF
TRBV19	few	-	TRBJ2-1	TGTGCCAGTAGTACCCACGTCGGGGTGTACAATGAGCAGTTCTTC	CASSTHVGVYNEQFF
TRBV5-1	once	TRBD2	TRBJ2-3	TGCGCCAGCAGCTTGCTAGCGGGGGCTAGCACAGATACGCAGTATTTT	CASSLLAGASTDTQYF
TRBV4-2	-	-	TRBJ1-1	TGTGCCAGCAGCCAAGTTGGACGGATGAACACTGAAGCTTTCTTT	CASSQVGRMNTEAFF
TRBV7-8	-	-	TRBJ2-6	TGTGCCAGCAGTACCAGCTCTGGGGCCAACGTCCTGACTTTC	CASSTSSGANVLTF
TRBV7-2	-	-	TRBJ2-5	TGTGCCAGCAGCTTCTTGGAGACCCAGTACTTC	CASSFLETQYF
TRBV6-5	-	TRBD1	TRBJ1-4	TGTGCCAGCAGCCAGGGGGGAAAACTGTTTTTT	CASSQGGKLFF
TRBV15	once	-	TRBJ2-7	TGTGCCACCAGCAGAAACACGCCAGGGGCGGGGGAGCAGTACTTC	CATSRNTPGAGEQYF
TRBV6-6	-	-	TRBJ1-2	TGTGCCAGCAGTTACCGGCCTGACTATGGCTACACCTTC	CASSYRPDYGYTF
TRBV29-1	-	-	TRBJ1-1	TGCAGCGTTGTAGTGTCAGGGGCTCTTGGTGAAGCTTTCTTT	CSVVVSGALGEAFF
TRBV30	-	-	TRBJ2-7	TGTGCCTGGAGTGTGCGGACTTTGACCTACGAGCAGTACTTC	CAWSVRTLTYEQYF
TRBV5-1	-	-	TRBJ1-2	TGCGCCAGCAGCCCTGGGAGTGACTATGGCTACACCTTC	CASSPGSDYGYTF
TRBV5-6	few	-	TRBJ2-7	TGTGCCAGCAGCTTGCGAGACAGGCCTACGGAGCAGTACTTC	CASSLRDRPTEQYF
TRBV5-1	-	-	TRBJ1-1	TGCGCCAGCAGCCCACTAACAGGAGGGGGGAACACTGAAGCTTTCTTT	CASSPLTGGGNTEAFF
TRBV9	once	-	TRBJ1-2	TGTGCCAGCAGCCTTGGAAACGCGGGCGGCTACACCTTC	CASSLGNAGGYTF
TRBV19	few	TRBD1	TRBJ1-2	TGTGCCAGTAGACCTCAGGGGGCGGGCGCTGGCTACACCTTC	CASRPQGAGAGYTF
TRBV28	-	-	TRBJ1-6	TGTGCCAGTAAAACCCGGCAGAATTCACCCCTCCACTTT	CASKTRQNSPLHF
TRBV6-5	-	TRBD1	TRBJ1-5	TGTGCCAGCAGTCCAGGGACCGACAGGGATCAGCCCCAGCATTTT	CASSPGTDRDQPQHF
TRBV29-1	few	-	TRBJ2-2	TGCAGCGTGGCGAGCCCCTCATTCACCGGGGAGCTGTTTTTT	CSVASPSFTGELFF
TRBV5-6	-	-	TRBJ1-6	TGTGCCAGCAGCCCCGGGACACCCGATTCACCCCTCCACTTT	CASSPGTPDSPLHF
TRBV5-1	-	-	TRBJ1-2	TGCGCCAGCAGGGAAGATCCTGCTAACTATGGCTACACCTTC	CASREDPANYGYTF
TRBV30	-	-	TRBJ1-2	TGTGCCTGGAGTCTGGTCGGTGGCTACACCTTC	CAWSLVGGYTF
TRBV5-1	-	TRBD1	TRBJ1-6	TGCGCCAGCAGCGCGGGACAGAGTTCACCCCTCCACTTT	CASSAGQSSPLHF
TRBV30	-	-	TRBJ1-6	TGTGCCTGGACTCGCAGTGGACCGAATTCACCCCTCCACTTT	CAWTRSGPNSPLHF
TRBV6-1	-	-	TRBJ1-5	TGTGCCAGCAGTGGAGACAGGCGGAATCAGCCCCAGCATTTT	CASSGDRRNQPQHF
TRBV5-1	-	-	TRBJ2-7	TGCGCCAGCAGCTTGGCCGGGGGGCTATCGTACGAGCAGTACTTC	CASSLAGGLSYEQYF
TRBV2	few	-	TRBJ2-5	TGTGCCAGCAGTGAAGGGGAGACCCAGTACTTC	CASSEGETQYF
TRBV7-8	few	TRBD1	TRBJ2-1	TGTGCCAGCAGCTTATTGAACGGGGGGACAGGGAATGAGCAGTTCTTC	CASSLLNGGTGNEQFF
TRBV2	-	-	TRBJ1-1	TGTGCCAGCAGTAATTTTCGGGAAGCTTTCTTT	CASSNFREAFF
TRBV6-6	-	-	TRBJ2-3	TGTGCCAGCAGTCGAAGGACAGATCCGAAACCAGATACGCAGTATTTT	CASSRRTDPKPDTQYF
TRBV6-1	-	-	TRBJ1-5	TGTGCCAGCAGTGCAACTGTTTCTAGCAATCAGCCCCAGCATTTT	CASSATVSSNQPQHF
TRBV18	-	-	TRBJ2-1	TGTGCCAGCTCACCACCTTCGCGACCCTTGAAGGGTAATGAGCAGTTCTTC	CASSPPSRPLKGNEQFF
TRBV5-1	few	-	TRBJ2-3	TGCGCCAGCAGCGCAGGAAGGGGGGGCACAGATACGCAGTATTTT	CASSAGRGGTDTQYF
TRBV15	-	TRBD2	TRBJ2-5	TGTGCCACCAGCAGTCGTGGGGGAGGGGAGACCCAGTACTTC	CATSSRGGGETQYF
TRBV9	-	-	TRBJ2-1	TGTGCCAGCAGCGTAGCTTCCCCGGGCGGCGAGCAGTTCTTC	CASSVASPGGEQFF
TRBV6-1	-	-	TRBJ2-5	TGTGCCAGCAGTGAAAACTCCGGGACAGAGACCCAGTACTTC	CASSENSGTETQYF